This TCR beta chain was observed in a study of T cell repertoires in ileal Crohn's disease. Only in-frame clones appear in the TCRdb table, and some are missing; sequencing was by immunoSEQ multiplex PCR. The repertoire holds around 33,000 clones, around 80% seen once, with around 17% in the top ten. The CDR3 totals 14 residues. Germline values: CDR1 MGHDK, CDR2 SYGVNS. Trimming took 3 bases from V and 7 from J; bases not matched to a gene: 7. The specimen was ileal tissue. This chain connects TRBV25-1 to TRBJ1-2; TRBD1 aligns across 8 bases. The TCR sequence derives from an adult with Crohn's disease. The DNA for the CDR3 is TGTGCCAGCAGTGAGCAGGGGGCTAATCGTGGCTACACCTTC. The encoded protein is CASSEQGANRGYTF.